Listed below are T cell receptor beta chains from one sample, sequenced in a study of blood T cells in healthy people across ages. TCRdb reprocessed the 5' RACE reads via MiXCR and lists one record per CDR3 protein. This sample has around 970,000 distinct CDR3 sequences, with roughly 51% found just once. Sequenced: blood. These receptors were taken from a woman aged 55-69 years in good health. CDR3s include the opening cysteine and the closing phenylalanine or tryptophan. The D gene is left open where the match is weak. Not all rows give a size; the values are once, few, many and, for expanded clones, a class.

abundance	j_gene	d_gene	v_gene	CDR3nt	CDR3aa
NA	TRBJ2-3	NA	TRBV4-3	TGCGCCAGCAGCCAGGCTCAGTATTTT	CASSQAQYF
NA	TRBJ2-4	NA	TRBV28	TGTGCCAGCAGTACCCCATCGGTCGTCAAAAACATTCAGTACTTC	CASSTPSVVKNIQYF
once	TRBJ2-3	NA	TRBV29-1	TGCAGCGTTGATGTAGACAACACAGATACGCAGTATTTT	CSVDVDNTDTQYF
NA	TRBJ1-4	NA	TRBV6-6	TGTGCCAGCAGTTATGGCTGGCCGGATGAAAAACTGTTTTTT	CASSYGWPDEKLFF
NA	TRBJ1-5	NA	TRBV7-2	TGTGCCACCACCCCCGGGGGTAGTCATCAGCCCCAGCATTTT	CATTPGGSHQPQHF
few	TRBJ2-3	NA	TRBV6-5	TGTGCCAGCAGCCCCGAGTACGCGGGAGATACGCAGTATTTT	CASSPEYAGDTQYF
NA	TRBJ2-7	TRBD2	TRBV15	TGTGCCACCAGCCCCAGCGGGAATCGGAGTGAGCAGTACTTC	CATSPSGNRSEQYF
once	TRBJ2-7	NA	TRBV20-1	TGCAGTGCTAAGGTGATGCGGTACGAGCAGTACTTC	CSAKVMRYEQYF
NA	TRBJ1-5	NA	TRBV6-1	TGTGCCAGCAGTGAGAACAGGGTGAGCAATCCGCCCCAGCATTTT	CASSENRVSNPPQHF
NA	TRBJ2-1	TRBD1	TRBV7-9	TGTGCCAGCAGCCCCACCGGGACAGGGGACTACAATGAGCAGTTCTTC	CASSPTGTGDYNEQFF
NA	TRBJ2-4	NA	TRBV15	TGTGCCACCAGCAGGAGAGGAAGTGAGCAGTACTTC	CATSRRGSEQYF
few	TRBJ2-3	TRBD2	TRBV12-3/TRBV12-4	TGTGCCAGCAACCTAGCGGCTAGCACAGATACGCAGTATTTT	CASNLAASTDTQYF
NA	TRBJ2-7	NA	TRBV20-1	TGCAGTGCGGAAAAAGCACGGTCCCACTACGAGCAGTACTTC	CSAEKARSHYEQYF
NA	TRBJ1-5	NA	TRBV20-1	TGCAGTGCTAGAGATGCGGGGCAGACCTATAGCAATCAGCCCCAGCATTTT	CSARDAGQTYSNQPQHF
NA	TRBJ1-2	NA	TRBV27	TGTGCCAGCAGTGTCGACAGGCTGGGAGGCTACACCTTC	CASSVDRLGGYTF
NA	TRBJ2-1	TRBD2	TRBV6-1	TGTGCCAGCATTAAGCGGGAGCTGGAATACAATGAGCAGTTCTTC	CASIKRELEYNEQFF
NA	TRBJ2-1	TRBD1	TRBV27	TGTGCCAGCAGTTCCGACCGGGACAGCACTATGGGTGAGCAGTTCTTC	CASSSDRDSTMGEQFF
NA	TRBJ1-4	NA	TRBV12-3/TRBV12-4	TGTGCCAGCAGCCCGGCCACGCGTAGACGTGAGGGAGAAAAACTGTTTTTT	CASSPATRRREGEKLFF
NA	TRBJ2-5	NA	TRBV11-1	TGTGCCAGCAGCTCCAGCCGACTGGACACGGCCGATGAGCAGTACTTC	CASSSSRLDTADEQYF
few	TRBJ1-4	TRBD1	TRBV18	TGTGCCAGCTCATCCGGACAGGGTCTGACTAATGAAAAACTGTTTTTT	CASSSGQGLTNEKLFF
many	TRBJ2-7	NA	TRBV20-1	TGCAGTGCTAGAGACTGGGACCGCGTTGCCTACGAGCAGTACTTC	CSARDWDRVAYEQYF
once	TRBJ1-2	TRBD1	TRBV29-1	TGCAGCGTTCTGACAGGGGCGCTCTATGGCTACACCTTC	CSVLTGALYGYTF
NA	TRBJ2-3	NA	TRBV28	TGTGCCAGCAGTTTATATATCCCCCTGGGTACGCAGTATTTT	CASSLYIPLGTQYF
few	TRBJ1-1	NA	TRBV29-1	TGCAGCGGAAGACTCGCAAGGGACACTGAAGCTTTCTTT	CSGRLARDTEAFF
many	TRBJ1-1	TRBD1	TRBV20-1	TGCAGTGCCACGACCGGACAGGAGTTGAACACTGAAGCTTTCTTT	CSATTGQELNTEAFF
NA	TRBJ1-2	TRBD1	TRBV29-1	TGCAGCGATAGAGACCGGACAGGCACCTATGGCTACACCTTC	CSDRDRTGTYGYTF